This passage covers 25 T cell receptor beta chains from one sample sequenced in a study of T cell responses to AZD1222 COVID-19 vaccine. Some clones are missing from TCRdb's copy, which holds only in-frame ones; the method was immunoSEQ multiplex PCR. Of 130,000 or so clones in the sample, 93% were seen once. Source: peripheral blood, taken on day 0 of AZD1222 vaccination. The receptor set was obtained from an adult in good health.

The chain is built from TRBV28 and TRBJ1-4; 10 nucleotides align to TRBD1. V shed 8 bases and J 8 bases; nucleotides not matched to a gene: 5. The CDR3 is 13 residues long. Germline CDR1 reads MDHEN; CDR2 reads SYDVKM. CDR3 amino acids: CASRQGALEKLFF. The CDR3, as DNA: TGTGCCAGCCGACAGGGGGCATTAGAAAAACTGTTTTTT.

The chain joins TRBV11-2 to TRBJ1-3, with a weak D call TRBD1 (5 bases). With 4 bases removed from V and 2 bases from J, the gap between germline ends came to 21 bases. The CDR3 is made up of 18 amino acids. Germline CDR1 is SGHAT and CDR2 is FQNNGV. The CDR3 bases are TGTGCCAGCAGCTCCCTCCCCCAAACAGGTTTGACTGGAAACACCATATATTTT. Its protein product is CASSSLPQTGLTGNTIYF.

The chain uses TRBV2 and TRBJ1-3, with TRBD1 as a possible D gene (5 bases). Germline V gives CDR1 SNHLY, CDR2 FYNNEI. The CDR3 runs 14 residues. V was trimmed by 5 bases and J by 4 bases, leaving 12 bases between them. The CDR3, as DNA: TGTGCCAGCAGTCCCGACAGACTCGGAAACACCATATATTTT. It encodes CASSPDRLGNTIYF.

The rearrangement links TRBV4-3 to TRBJ1-5, with TRBD1 matching 11 bases. The CDR3 runs to 16 residues. V dropped 1 base and J dropped 11; count of bases not matched to a gene: 10. Germline V gives CDR1 LGHNA, CDR2 YSLEER. CDR3 residues: CASSQVFGTGGEAQHF. In DNA form, the CDR3 reads TGCGCCAGCAGCCAAGTCTTCGGGACAGGGGGTGAGGCCCAGCATTTT.

The rearrangement uses TRBV14 and TRBJ1-6; 9 bases agree with TRBD1. CDR3 length equals 15 residues. Trimming removed 6 bases from V and 5 bases from J; junction bases left unmatched: 5. Germline V gene data show CDR1 as SGHDN and CDR2 as FVKESK. CDR3 in amino acids: CASRPRTGDNSPLHF. Here the CDR3 DNA reads TGTGCCAGCAGACCTCGGACAGGGGATAATTCACCCCTCCACTTT.

The CDR3 sequence is CAWSPGGVMAEAFF. CDR3 nucleotides: TGTGCCTGGAGTCCTGGGGGGGTGATGGCTGAAGCTTTCTTT. The chain combines TRBV30 with TRBJ1-1; possibly TRBD1 for D (5 bases). The CDR3 consists of 14 residues. Germline lookup yields CDR1 GTSNPN and CDR2 SVGIG (reference sequence). V was pared by 2 bases and J by 6 bases, with 16 bases between.

This clone has just one count. V usage is TRBV5-1 and J usage is TRBJ2-1; D is perhaps TRBD1 (5 bases). CDR1 and CDR2 (germline): SGHRS, YFSETQ. The CDR3 has 16 residues. Deletions cut 2 bases from V and 0 bases from J, with 12 bases between. For the CDR3, the DNA is TGCGCCAGCAGCTTAGGGCGACAGATCTCCTACAATGAGCAGTTCTTC. Its protein product is CASSLGRQISYNEQFF.

This rearrangement joins TRBV30 to TRBJ2-7, with 13 bases identical to TRBD2. This CDR3 is built from 14 residues. V shed 8 bases, J shed 4 bases, and the junction held 8 bases outside the gene matches. Looked up from germline, CDR1 is GTSNPN and CDR2 is SVGIG (reference sequence). The CDR3 bases are TGTGCCGGGGGGGGGACTAGCGGGATATACGAGCAGTACTTC. Protein sequence: CAGGGTSGIYEQYF. Filled out from reference TRBV30 and TRBJ2-7, the complete variable domain reads SQTIHQWPATLVQPVGSPLSLECTVEGTSNPNLYWYRQAAGRGLQLLFYSVGIGQISSEVPQNLSASRPQDRQFILSSKKLLLSDSGFYLCAGGGTSGIYEQYFGPGTRLTVT.

The chain joins TRBV5-4 to TRBJ1-2, with 7 bases aligning to TRBD1. The CDR3 length is 16 residues. V lost 5 bases and J lost 0; bases outside the gene matches: 10. Germline V gene data show CDR1 as SGHNT and CDR2 as YYREEE (reference sequence). The DNA of the CDR3 is TGTGCCAGCAGTCCTGACTTCCAGGGGGCTAACTATGGCTACACCTTC. Its translation: CASSPDFQGANYGYTF.

This chain links TRBV15 with TRBJ2-1; no clear D. Germline V gene lookup returns CDR1 LNHNV and CDR2 YYDKDF (reference sequence). CDR3 length: 14 amino acids. Trimming removed 8 bases at V and 0 bases at J, with 11 bases between. The CDR3 here is CATADESSYNEQFF. CDR3 nucleotides: TGTGCCACCGCTGACGAGAGCTCCTACAATGAGCAGTTCTTC.

The CDR3 nucleotides read TGTGCCAGCAGCATCGGGTTGTCGGACAGAGAAGCTTTCTTT. Protein sequence: CASSIGLSDREAFF. The rearrangement joins TRBV5-4 to TRBJ1-1, with a weak D call TRBD1 (6 bases). Per the germline V gene, CDR1 is SGHNT and CDR2 is YYREEE (reference sequence). This CDR3 region has 14 residues. V lost 4 bases and J lost 8, with 18 bases in between.

This sequence joins TRBV7-8 and TRBJ1-1; 9 nucleotides line up with TRBD1. Germline CDR1 is SGHVS and CDR2 is FQNEAQ. Trimming took 5 bases from V and 5 from J; bases not matched to a gene: 12. The CDR3 consists of 16 residues. CDR3 nucleotide sequence: TGTGCCAGCAGCGAACCCCGGGTGGGACAGGGAACTGAAGCTTTCTTT. Its protein product is CASSEPRVGQGTEAFF.

This chain links TRBV19 with TRBJ2-5; TRBD1 matches at 9 bases. With 6 bases clipped from V and 5 bases from J, the junction kept 10 bases outside the gene matches. The germline V gene has CDR1 LNHDA and CDR2 SQIVND (reference sequence). The CDR3 contains 15 residues. The CDR3 spells CASSRGQGSGETQYF. As DNA, the CDR3 is TGTGCCAGTAGCAGAGGACAGGGGAGTGGGGAGACCCAGTACTTC.

V and J are TRBV19 and TRBJ1-4; D call uncertain. Trimming cost V 5 bases and J 5 bases, with 9 bases left between them. The CDR3 runs 13 residues. The germline V gene encodes CDR1 LNHDA and CDR2 SQIVND (reference sequence). The CDR3 protein is CASSSRRNEKLFF. Written as DNA, the CDR3 is TGTGCCAGTAGTTCCAGACGGAATGAAAAACTGTTTTTT.

This CDR3 reads CASSGGQPPSEQYF. CDR3 sequence (DNA): TGCGCCAGCAGCGGGGGACAGCCACCCAGCGAGCAGTACTTC. J is TRBJ2-7 and V is TRBV5-1; 7 bases line up with TRBD1. Per the germline V gene, CDR1 is SGHRS and CDR2 is YFSETQ. V shed 4 bases and J 6 bases; nucleotides not matched to a gene: 10. CDR3 size: 14 residues.

This clone appeared a single time. The gene calls are TRBV6-2 or TRBV6-3 and TRBJ2-1; D gene ambiguous. V gave up 6 bases and J gave up 5 bases, with 20 bases separating them. Germline CDR1 reads MNHEY; CDR2 reads SVGEGT. CDR3 length equals 16 residues. CDR3 protein: CASSILDLSANNEQFF. The CDR3 DNA is TGTGCCAGCAGCATACTGGACCTATCGGCAAACAATGAGCAGTTCTTC.

J is TRBJ1-1 and V is TRBV12-3 or TRBV12-4; D might be TRBD1 (5 bases). The CDR3 loop spans 13 amino acids. Trimming cost V 3 bases and J 8 bases, with 13 bases left between them. CDR3 protein: CASSFLQGPEAFF. The CDR3 DNA sequence: TGTGCCAGCAGTTTTCTTCAGGGCCCCGAAGCTTTCTTT.

The rearrangement links TRBV27 to TRBJ2-7; D gene ambiguous. Trimming removed 7 bases at V and 3 bases at J, with 7 bases between. CDR3 length: 11 residues. The V gene's germline CDR1 is MNHEY and CDR2 SMNVEV (reference sequence). The CDR3 loop is CASIQNYEQYF. For the CDR3, the DNA is TGTGCCAGCATCCAGAACTACGAGCAGTACTTC.

The rearrangement joins TRBV28 to TRBJ2-1; TRBD2 is a possible D gene (6 bases). The germline CDR1 and CDR2 sequences are MDHEN and SYDVKM. Trimming took 6 bases from V and 7 from J, leaving 19 bases between them. This CDR3 region has 15 residues. CDR3 protein: CASSPPLARGNEQFF. The CDR3 nucleotides read TGTGCCAGCAGCCCCCCACTAGCCCGGGGTAATGAGCAGTTCTTC. The whole variable domain, filled in from reference TRBV28 and TRBJ2-1, reads DVKVTQSSRYLVKRTGEKVFLECVQDMDHENMFWYRQDPGLGLRLIYFSYDVKMKEKGDIPEGYSVSREKKERFSLILESASTNQTSMYLCASSPPLARGNEQFFGPGTRLTVL.

V gene TRBV19 combines with J gene TRBJ2-2; 8 nucleotides match TRBD2. The CDR3 has 14 residues. The V segment lost 7 bases and the J segment 5 bases; nucleotides outside the gene matches: 6. The germline CDR1 and CDR2 sequences are LNHDA and SQIVND (reference sequence). The CDR3 nucleotides are TGTGCCAGTACCGTGACTAGCGAGACCGGGGAGCTGTTTTTT. Residues: CASTVTSETGELFF.

This rearrangement joins TRBV7-6 to TRBJ1-1, with D possibly matching TRBD1 (5 bases). V was shortened by 5 bases and J by 9 bases, with 16 bases between the two germline ends. From germline, CDR1 is SGHVS and CDR2 FNYEAQ. The CDR3 has 13 amino acids. DNA for the CDR3: TGTGCCAGCAGCGCGACGGCGGGGGAACAAGCTTTCTTT. Its translation: CASSATAGEQAFF.

This CDR3 is CASSPKDTGGLYGYTF. CDR3 in DNA: TGCGCCAGCAGCCCTAAAGACACAGGGGGTCTCTATGGCTACACCTTC. The chain carries TRBV5-1 and TRBJ1-2; 8 bases agree with TRBD1. V lost 4 bases and J lost 4; bases outside the gene matches: 12. Germline V gene lookup returns CDR1 SGHRS and CDR2 YFSETQ. The CDR3 is made up of 16 amino acids.

The chain recombines TRBV3-1 (or the pseudogene TRBV3-2) with TRBJ1-4; 7 nucleotides align to TRBD1. V was pared by 4 bases and J by 3 bases, with 2 bases of the junction left unmatched. This CDR3 is 14 amino acids long. The germline CDR1 and CDR2 sequences are LGHDT and YNNKEL (reference sequence). CDR3 bases: TGTGCCAGCAGCCGCGGGACAGCTAATGAAAAACTGTTTTTT. This gives the protein CASSRGTANEKLFF.

The rearrangement joins TRBV6-5 to TRBJ1-2; perhaps TRBD1 as D (5 bases). With 6 bases removed from V and 6 bases from J, the gap between germline ends came to 11 bases. Germline V gives CDR1 MNHEY, CDR2 SVGAGI. The CDR3 consists of 12 residues. The CDR3 DNA sequence: TGTGCCAGCAGAACCACAGGACATGGCTACACCTTC. This codes for CASRTTGHGYTF.

The chain recombines TRBV5-1 with TRBJ1-2; 7 bases align to TRBD1. V trimming: 4 bases; J trimming: 8 bases; junction bases outside the gene matches: 8. The CDR3 has 13 amino acids. Germline-derived CDR1 and CDR2 are SGHRS and YFSETQ. CDR3 DNA: TGCGCCAGCAGCCGACAGGGAGCGGACGGCTACACCTTC. Its translation is CASSRQGADGYTF.